The source of this TCR beta chain is a study of PD-1 blockade in mismatch repair-deficient tumors. This clone was detected a few times. PCR or immunohistochemistry showed mismatch repair deficiency in every enrolled patient. Trimming cost V 3 bases and J 2 bases, with 11 bases left between them. Germline V gives CDR1 KGHSH, CDR2 LQKENI. The CDR3 is 14 amino acids. Assay used: immunoSEQ multiplex PCR; TCRdb lists only in-frame clones, some missing. The data show fewer than 100,000 clones, roughly 80% seen once. The input for sequencing was peripheral blood, taken 12 weeks after starting pembrolizumab. V usage is TRBV18 and J usage is TRBJ2-7; tentative D call: TRBD2 (5 bases). The receptor comes from an adult with mismatch repair-deficient cancer. The CDR3 sequence: CASSPSDPPYEQYF. The CDR3 nucleotides read TGTGCCAGCTCACCTAGCGATCCCCCCTACGAGCAGTACTTC.